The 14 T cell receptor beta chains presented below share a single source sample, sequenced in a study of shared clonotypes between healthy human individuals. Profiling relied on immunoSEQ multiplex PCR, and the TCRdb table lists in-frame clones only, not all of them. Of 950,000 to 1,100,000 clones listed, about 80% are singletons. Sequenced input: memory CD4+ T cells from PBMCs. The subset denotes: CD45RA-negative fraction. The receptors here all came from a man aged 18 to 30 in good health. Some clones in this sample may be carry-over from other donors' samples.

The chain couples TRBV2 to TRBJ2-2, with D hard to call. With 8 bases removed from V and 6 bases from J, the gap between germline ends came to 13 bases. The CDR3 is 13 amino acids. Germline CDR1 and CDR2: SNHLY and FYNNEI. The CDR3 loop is CASAPAPAGELFF. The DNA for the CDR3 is TGTGCCAGCGCCCCCGCACCCGCCGGGGAGCTGTTTTTT.

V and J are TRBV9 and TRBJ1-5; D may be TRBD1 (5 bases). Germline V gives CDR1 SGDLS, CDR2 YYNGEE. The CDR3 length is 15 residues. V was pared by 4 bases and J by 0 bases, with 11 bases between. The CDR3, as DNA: TGTGCCAGCAGCCGCGGGGCGGATAGCAATCAGCCCCAGCATTTT. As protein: CASSRGADSNQPQHF.

The DNA for the CDR3 is TGTGCCAGCACCGCACGGCAGGGGGCCCCCTACGAGCAGTACTTC. Residues: CASTARQGAPYEQYF. The chain couples TRBV6-5 to TRBJ2-7; 8 bases align to TRBD1. This CDR3 comprises 15 residues. The trim removed 7 bases at V and 2 bases at J, leaving 10 bases unmatched. CDR1 is MNHEY and CDR2 is SVGAGI in the germline V gene.

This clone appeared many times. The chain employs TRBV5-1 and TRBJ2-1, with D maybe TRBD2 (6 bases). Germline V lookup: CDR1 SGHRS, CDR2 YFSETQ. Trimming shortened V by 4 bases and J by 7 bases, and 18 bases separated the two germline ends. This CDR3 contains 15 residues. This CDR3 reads CASSAVGESGNEQFF. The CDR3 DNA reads TGCGCCAGCAGCGCCGTCGGGGAGAGCGGGAATGAGCAGTTCTTC.

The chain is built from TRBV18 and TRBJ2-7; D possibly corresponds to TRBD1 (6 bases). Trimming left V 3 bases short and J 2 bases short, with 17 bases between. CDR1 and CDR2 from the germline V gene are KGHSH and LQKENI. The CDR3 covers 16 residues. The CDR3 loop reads CASSPSTNRDPYEQYF. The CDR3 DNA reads TGTGCCAGCTCACCCTCAACGAACAGGGATCCCTACGAGCAGTACTTC. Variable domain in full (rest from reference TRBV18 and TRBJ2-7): NAGVMQNPRHLVRRRGQEARLRCSPMKGHSHVYWYRQLPEEGLKFMVYLQKENIIDESGMPKERFSAEFPKEGPSILRIQQVVRGDSAAYFCASSPSTNRDPYEQYFGPGTRLTVT.

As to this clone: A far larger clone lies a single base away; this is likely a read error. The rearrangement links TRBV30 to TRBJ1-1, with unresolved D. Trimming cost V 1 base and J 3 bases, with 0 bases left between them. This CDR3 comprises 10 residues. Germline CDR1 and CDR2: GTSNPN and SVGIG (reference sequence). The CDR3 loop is CAWSDTEAFF. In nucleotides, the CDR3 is TGTGCCTGGAGTGACACTGAAGCTTTCTTT.

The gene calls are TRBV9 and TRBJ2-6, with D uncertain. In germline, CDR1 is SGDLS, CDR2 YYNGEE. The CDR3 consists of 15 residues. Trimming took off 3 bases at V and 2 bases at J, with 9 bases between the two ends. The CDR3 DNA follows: TGTGCCAGCAGCGAATACCTTGCTGGGGCCAACGTCCTGACTTTC. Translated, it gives CASSEYLAGANVLTF. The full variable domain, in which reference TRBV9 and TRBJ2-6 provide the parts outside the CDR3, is DSGVTQTPKHLITATGQRVTLRCSPRSGDLSVYWYQQSLDQGLQFLIQYYNGEERAKGNILERFSAQQFPDLHSELNLSSLELGDSALYFCASSEYLAGANVLTFGAGSRLTVL.

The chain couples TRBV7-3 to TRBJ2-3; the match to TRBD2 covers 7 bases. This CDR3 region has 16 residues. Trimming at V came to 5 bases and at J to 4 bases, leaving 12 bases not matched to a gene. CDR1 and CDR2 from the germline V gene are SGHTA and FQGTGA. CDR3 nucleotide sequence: TGTGCCAGCAGCCCCCACCATGCGGGAGCGGCAGATACGCAGTATTTT. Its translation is CASSPHHAGAADTQYF.

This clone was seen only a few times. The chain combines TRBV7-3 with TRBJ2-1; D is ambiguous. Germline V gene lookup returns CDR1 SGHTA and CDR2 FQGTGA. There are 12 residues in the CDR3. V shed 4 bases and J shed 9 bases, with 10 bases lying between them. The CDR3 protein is CASSSQLGEQFF. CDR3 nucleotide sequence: TGTGCCAGCAGCTCACAGCTGGGTGAGCAGTTCTTC. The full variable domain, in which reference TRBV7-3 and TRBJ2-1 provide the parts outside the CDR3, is GAGVSQTPSNKVTEKGKYVELRCDPISGHTALYWYRQSLGQGPEFLIYFQGTGAADDSGLPNDRFFAVRPEGSVSTLKIQRTERGDSAVYLCASSSQLGEQFFGPGTRLTVL.

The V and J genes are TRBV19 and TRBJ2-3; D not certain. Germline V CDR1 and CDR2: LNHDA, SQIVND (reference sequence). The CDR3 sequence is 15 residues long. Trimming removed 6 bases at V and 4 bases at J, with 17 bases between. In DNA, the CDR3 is TGTGCCAGTAGCCCACAGAGAGGCAGGTCAGATACGCAGTATTTT. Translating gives CASSPQRGRSDTQYF.

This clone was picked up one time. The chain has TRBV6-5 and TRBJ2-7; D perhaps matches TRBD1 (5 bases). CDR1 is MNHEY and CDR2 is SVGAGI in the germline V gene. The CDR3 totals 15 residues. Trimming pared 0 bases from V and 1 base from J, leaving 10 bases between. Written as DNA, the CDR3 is TGTGCCAGCAGTTACTCAGGGGATGGATCCTACGAGCAGTACTTC. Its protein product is CASSYSGDGSYEQYF.

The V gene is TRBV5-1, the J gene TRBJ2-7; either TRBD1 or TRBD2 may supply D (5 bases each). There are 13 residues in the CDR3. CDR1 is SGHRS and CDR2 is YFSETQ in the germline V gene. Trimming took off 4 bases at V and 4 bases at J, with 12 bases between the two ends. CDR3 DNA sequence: TGCGCCAGCAGCATAGACTGGGGGTACGAGCAGTACTTC. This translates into CASSIDWGYEQYF.

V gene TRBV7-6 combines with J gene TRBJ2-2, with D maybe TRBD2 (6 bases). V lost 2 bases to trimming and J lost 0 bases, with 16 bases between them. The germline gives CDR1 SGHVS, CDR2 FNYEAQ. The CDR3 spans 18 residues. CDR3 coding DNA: TGTGCCAGCAGCTTAAGGAGGGCTTGGCAAGCGAACACCGGGGAGCTGTTTTTT. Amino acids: CASSLRRAWQANTGELFF.

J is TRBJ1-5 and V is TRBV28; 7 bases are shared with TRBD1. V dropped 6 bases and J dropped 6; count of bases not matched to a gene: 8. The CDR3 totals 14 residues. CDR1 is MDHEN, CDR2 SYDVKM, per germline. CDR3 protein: CASRLQGWGQPQHF. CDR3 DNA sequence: TGTGCCAGCAGACTACAGGGGTGGGGTCAGCCCCAGCATTTT.